The 26 T cell receptor beta chains given below trace back to one sample, sequenced in a study of cytomegalovirus exposure and HLA in healthy donors. Vbeta (60) and Jbeta (13) primers were used in the PCR. This table comes from immunoSEQ multiplex PCR, and its TCRdb copy is limited to in-frame clones, with some not included. The data hold approximately 53,000 clones, with 60% to 80% observed a single time. Material: PBMCs. Every receptor here comes from a woman aged 40 to 55 in good health and CMV-seropositive.

The rearrangement uses TRBV7-2 and TRBJ2-2; 9 positions agree with TRBD2. The germline gives CDR1 SGHTA, CDR2 FQGNSA. V lost 8 bases to trimming and J lost 5 bases; unmatched junction nucleotides: 12. The CDR3 has 16 residues. CDR3 amino acids: CASPPRRGGYTGELFF. CDR3 sequence (DNA): TGTGCCAGCCCACCGCGGCGGGGGGGATATACCGGGGAGCTGTTTTTT.

The chain recombines TRBV20-1 with TRBJ2-7; TRBD1 might be the D (5 bases). The CDR3 contains 10 residues. CDR1 DFQATT and CDR2 SNEGSKA come from the germline V gene (reference sequence). The germline V and J ends were trimmed by 6 bases and 6 bases, with 9 bases remaining between them. The DNA of the CDR3 is TGCAGTGCCCTAAGGGGCGAGCAGTACTTC. This sequence encodes CSALRGEQYF.

The V call is TRBV5-4, the J call TRBJ1-2, with TRBD1 matching over 7 bases. Germline values: CDR1 SGHNT, CDR2 YYREEE (reference sequence). The CDR3 totals 11 residues. J was trimmed by 14 bases and V by 3 bases; bases with no gene match: 7. In DNA form, the CDR3 reads TGTGCCAGCAGCTGGGACAGAGTTAAGACCTTC. This sequence encodes CASSWDRVKTF.

The genes are TRBV7-8 and TRBJ2-7, with 10 bases aligning to TRBD1. Germline V gene sequence: CDR1 SGHVS, CDR2 FQNEAQ. The CDR3 has 14 residues. With 3 bases clipped from V and 3 bases from J, the junction kept 2 bases outside the gene matches. CDR3 nucleotide sequence: TGTGCCAGCAGCTTCAGGGACAGGGGCTACGAGCAGTACTTC. Amino acid sequence: CASSFRDRGYEQYF.

The chain uses TRBV4-2 and TRBJ1-4, with a tentative D call TRBD1 (6 bases). Looked up from germline, CDR1 is LGHNA and CDR2 is YNFKEQ. Trimming took 4 bases from V and 3 from J, leaving 9 bases between them. This CDR3 is built from 14 residues. In DNA, the CDR3 is TGTGCCAGCAGCCGGGACAAGCCTAATGAAAAACTGTTTTTT. This gives the protein CASSRDKPNEKLFF.

J is TRBJ1-2 and V is TRBV6-1; the match to TRBD1 covers 7 bases. From germline, CDR1 is MNHNS and CDR2 SASEGT. V shed 2 bases, J shed 8 bases, and the junction held 11 bases outside the gene matches. The CDR3 length is 15 residues. CDR3 region: CASSESTGVMYGYTF. The DNA for the CDR3 is TGTGCCAGCAGTGAAAGTACAGGGGTCATGTACGGCTACACCTTC.

The chain has TRBV19 and TRBJ1-1, with D possibly matching TRBD1 (6 bases). Germline CDR1 reads LNHDA; CDR2 reads SQIVND (reference sequence). The CDR3 sequence is 12 residues long. V was trimmed by 3 bases and J by 5 bases, leaving 7 bases between them. DNA for the CDR3: TGTGCCAGTAGTATGGACAGAACTGAAGCTTTCTTT. This encodes CASSMDRTEAFF.

This clone was seen just once. This chain uses TRBV12-2 with TRBJ2-7; the table's D call TRBD1 went unverified against the DNA. TRBV12-2 is a pseudogene. This CDR3 spans 16 amino acids. The CDR3 loop is CASRPPPGQILYEQYF. The CDR3 DNA sequence: TGTGCAAGTCGCCCCCCCCCTGGACAGATACTCTACGAGCAGTACTTC.

The J gene is TRBJ1-2, the V gene TRBV15, with D possibly matching TRBD1 (5 bases). CDR1 LNHNV and CDR2 YYDKDF come from the germline V gene (reference sequence). CDR3 length: 19 amino acids. Trimming took 2 bases from V and 6 from J, leaving 28 bases between them. In DNA, the CDR3 is TGTGCCACCAGCAGACATATAACGGGGGGGAGCTTTAGTTGGAATGGCTACACCTTC. Protein sequence: CATSRHITGGSFSWNGYTF. Full variable domain (outside the CDR3, taken from reference TRBV15 and TRBJ1-2): DAMVIQNPRYQVTQFGKPVTLSCSQTLNHNVMYWYQQKSSQAPKLLFHYYDKDFNNEADTPDNFQSRRPNTSFCFLDIRSPGLGDTAMYLCATSRHITGGSFSWNGYTFGSGTRLTVV.

The V gene is TRBV19, the J gene TRBJ2-2; the match to TRBD1 covers 11 bases. Trimming removed 7 bases from V and 6 bases from J; junction bases left unmatched: 4. The germline V gene encodes CDR1 LNHDA and CDR2 SQIVND (reference sequence). CDR3 length: 14 amino acids. CDR3 sequence (DNA): TGTGCCAGTAAGGGACAGGGGGGCGCCGGGGAGCTGTTTTTT. This codes for CASKGQGGAGELFF.

Here the CDR3 DNA reads TGTGCCAGCAGCCAAGTGAAGAGAAATTCACCCCTCCACTTT. Translated, it gives CASSQVKRNSPLHF. The chain links TRBV14 to TRBJ1-6; the D is unclear. The V end lost 1 base, the J end lost 7 bases, and 8 bases lay between the germline ends. Germline V gene sequence: CDR1 SGHDN, CDR2 FVKESK. This CDR3 is 14 amino acids long.

This chain uses TRBV6-5 with TRBJ2-5; D is possibly TRBD1 (6 bases). V was cut by 0 bases and J by 8 bases, with 16 bases left in between. The CDR3 sequence is 15 residues long. Germline V gene data show CDR1 as MNHEY and CDR2 as SVGAGI. The CDR3 is CASSYSSRLGHTQYF. The CDR3, as DNA: TGTGCCAGCAGTTACTCGAGTCGGTTGGGACATACCCAGTACTTC.

V usage is TRBV4-3 and J usage is TRBJ2-3; TRBD1 matches 10 bases. The trim removed 2 bases at V and 6 bases at J, leaving 8 bases unmatched. This CDR3 contains 16 residues. Germline CDR1 and CDR2: LGHNA and YSLEER. The CDR3 protein is CASSQPPGQGNDTQYF. CDR3 coding DNA: TGCGCCAGCAGCCAACCTCCGGGACAGGGGAATGATACGCAGTATTTT.

The chain has TRBV5-8 and TRBJ2-7; D may be TRBD2 (5 bases). V dropped 6 bases and J dropped 2 bases, with 12 bases sitting between them. The CDR3 totals 13 residues. Germline CDR1 is SGHTS and CDR2 is YDEGEE. The CDR3 spells CASIEGGTYEQYF. The CDR3 region has the DNA TGTGCCAGCATCGAGGGTGGGACCTACGAGCAGTACTTC.

This clone is a singleton in its sample. The chain has TRBV14 and TRBJ1-6; possibly TRBD1 for D (6 bases). The CDR3 is 15 residues long. The germline V and J ends were trimmed by 4 bases and 5 bases, with 12 bases remaining between them. Germline loops: CDR1 SGHDN, CDR2 FVKESK. DNA of the CDR3: TGTGCCAGCAGCCCTCAGAGGACAGATAATTCACCCCTCCACTTT. This sequence encodes CASSPQRTDNSPLHF.

The chain couples TRBV4-1 to TRBJ1-1, with a tentative D call TRBD1 (6 bases). V was clipped by 5 bases and J by 0 bases, with 19 bases between them. Per germline, CDR1 MGHRA and CDR2 YSYEKL. The CDR3 length is 17 residues. The CDR3 DNA reads as TGCGCCAGCAGCAGAAGAGGGGGAAGAATAATGAACACTGAAGCTTTCTTT. Translating gives CASSRRGGRIMNTEAFF.

The chain employs TRBV11-2 and TRBJ2-5, with 9 positions matching TRBD1. The germline V gene encodes CDR1 SGHAT and CDR2 FQNNGV. V shed 8 bases and J 5 bases; nucleotides not matched to a gene: 6. The CDR3 runs to 13 residues. The CDR3 is CASGQGLGETQYF. CDR3 bases: TGTGCCAGCGGACAGGGGCTTGGGGAGACCCAGTACTTC.

The chain combines TRBV7-9 with TRBJ2-1; possibly TRBD1 for D (5 bases). The CDR3 extends over 13 amino acids. Germline CDR1 reads SEHNR; CDR2 reads FQNEAQ (reference sequence). Trimming pared 6 bases from V and 6 bases from J, leaving 12 bases between. The CDR3 spells CASRGRQGNEQFF. The DNA for the CDR3 is TGTGCCAGCAGGGGTAGGCAGGGCAATGAGCAGTTCTTC.

V gene TRBV7-2 combines with J gene TRBJ2-3, with D possibly matching TRBD2 (6 bases). This CDR3 has 14 residues. Germline V gene data show CDR1 as SGHTA and CDR2 as FQGNSA. Between the trimmed V and J ends, which lost 3 bases and 3 bases, there was a span of 10 bases. This chain's CDR3 is CASSFAGGTDTQYF. CDR3 DNA: TGTGCCAGCAGCTTTGCCGGGGGTACAGATACGCAGTATTTT.

Here the CDR3 reads CASSPRVSGETEAFF. The CDR3 nucleotides are TGTGCCAGCTCACCACGCGTTTCAGGGGAGACTGAAGCTTTCTTT. This chain connects TRBV18 to TRBJ1-1, with a tentative D call TRBD1 (6 bases). This CDR3 spans 15 amino acids. V was trimmed by 1 base and J by 5 bases, leaving 14 bases between them. Germline V gives CDR1 KGHSH, CDR2 LQKENI.

J is TRBJ1-2 and V is TRBV19; D unresolved. The CDR3 contains 14 residues. Germline V gene data show CDR1 as LNHDA and CDR2 as SQIVND (reference sequence). The V end was cut by 5 bases, the J end by 5 bases, with 15 bases between. The CDR3 reads CASSLPYGGYGYTF. CDR3 nucleotide sequence: TGTGCCAGTAGTCTCCCGTACGGTGGTTATGGCTACACCTTC.

The rearrangement joins TRBV11-2 to TRBJ2-3, with unresolved D. The germline V gene encodes CDR1 SGHAT and CDR2 FQNNGV. Deletions cut 2 bases from V and 4 bases from J, with 7 bases between. The CDR3 spans 13 residues. CDR3 DNA: TGTGCCAGCAGCTTAATCCCCGCAGATACGCAGTATTTT. This gives the protein CASSLIPADTQYF.

The CDR3 DNA reads TGTGCCAGCCATGCCCCCCGCGGAACCAATTCACCCCTCCACTTT. Translated, it gives CASHAPRGTNSPLHF. The V call is TRBV28, the J call TRBJ1-6; D is uncertain. Trimming pared 8 bases from V and 7 bases from J, leaving 18 bases between. Germline values: CDR1 MDHEN, CDR2 SYDVKM. The CDR3 length is 15 residues.

The chain is built from TRBV6-5 and TRBJ1-2, with 10 positions matching TRBD1. Germline V lookup: CDR1 MNHEY, CDR2 SVGAGI. J lost 6 bases, V lost 1 base, and 2 bases had no gene match. This CDR3 is built from 14 residues. The DNA for the CDR3 is TGTGCCAGCAGTTACTTGGACAGGGGGAATGGCTACACCTTC. Translation gives CASSYLDRGNGYTF.

This rearrangement joins TRBV7-7 to TRBJ2-5, with 15 bases aligning to TRBD2. The V gene's germline CDR1 is SSHAT and CDR2 FNYEAQ (reference sequence). This CDR3 has 16 amino acids. With V trimmed by 5 bases and J by 5 bases, 6 bases remained unmatched. The CDR3 loop reads CASSQVGLAGGETQYF. Here the CDR3 DNA reads TGTGCCAGCAGCCAAGTCGGACTAGCGGGAGGGGAGACCCAGTACTTC.

The rearrangement joins TRBV7-2 to TRBJ2-5; D unclear. V was clipped by 5 bases and J by 6 bases, with 7 bases between them. Germline V lookup: CDR1 SGHTA, CDR2 FQGNSA. CDR3 size: 11 residues. The CDR3 reads CASSLLQTQYF. DNA of the CDR3: TGTGCCAGCAGCCTACTTCAGACCCAGTACTTC.